This T cell receptor (beta chain) was identified in a study of CD8+CD57+ T cells in acquired aplastic anemia (dated by TCRdb to 2016 to 2019). The study in broad terms: A mean of about 3.2 ug of DNA, ranging from about 0.2 to 27.4 ug, was extracted from sorted CD4+ and CD8+ cells. CD8+CD57+ expansion was defined as a frequency above the mean frequency observed in healthy subjects. Summary of the overall study and its limitations: Between patients and healthy controls, no significant difference in CD8+ Simpson's diversity was found (P=0.060). Although roughly 29 CD8+ CDR3 sequences were shared by patients and controls, these sequences appeared highly expressed in patients and within the immunodominant clones of patients.

A word on this clonotype: Which antigen it targets is not known. Per-nucleotide qualities are absent, and no much larger clonotype sits a single base away.

Genomic DNA was used as template for profiling of TCR beta VDJ combinations and CDR3 sequences. TCR repertoire sequencing was run on an Illumina HiSeq 2000. The paper's data handling went like this. TRBV/TRBJ rearrangement plots, CDR3 size and DJ length profiles, and Simpson's diversity index were used to assess repertoires. The immunodominant clone was defined as the most abundant DNA sequence in deep sequencing data. CDR3 amino acid sequences were checked for sharing across subjects and were also compared against the VDJdb database and published repertoires. The raw public reads went through TCRdb reprocessing: fastp at Q25, MiXCR clone calling, in-frame beta chains kept. Entries that share a CDR3 protein sequence are merged under the most common genes and DNA. The V and J calls shown here were made by TCRdb, not taken from the authors' results. The sample table shows around 42,000 distinct CDR3 sequences, and roughly 63% are seen once. Jointly, the top ten make up roughly 60% of the sample.

Patients chosen for sequencing had shown expansion of CD8+CD57+ cells by flow cytometry. Every patient had a diagnosis of severe acquired aplastic anemia based on International Study of Aplastic Anemia and Agranulocytosis and Camitta criteria. No patient had received any therapy when blood was sampled. TCR repertoires of sorted CD4+ and CD8+ blood T cells from severe aplastic anemia patients and healthy subjects were deep-sequenced in the study. Patients were enrolled under clinicaltrials.gov protocols 00001620, 01623167, 00001397, 00071045, 00081523 and 00961064 in the USA. Ficoll-Paque density gradient centrifugation was used to isolate peripheral blood mononuclear cells. CD4+ and CD8+ T cells were sorted by FACS or magnetic beads before DNA extraction. Via the germline V gene (reference sequence), CDR1 is LNHDA and CDR2 SQIVND. For this chain, trimming is 4 bases at the V end and 6 bases at the J end, and the number of junction bases without a gene match is 5. The CDR3, from cysteine to phenylalanine, totals 16 residues. Only the CDR3 region is kept as DNA, spanning 48 bases read in frame from base 1.

This clonotype originated in a human donor with aplastic anemia. The sequence links TRBV19 to TRBJ2-3, with TRBD2 matching 15 junction bases. The specimen was sorted CD4+, CD8+, or CD8+CD57+ T cells (not recorded which) from PBMCs. The sequenced DNA is TGTGCCAGTAGTAGAGGACTAGCGGGGGGGCCTGATACGCAGTATTTT. Its product reads: CASSRGLAGGPDTQYF.